This entry features one T cell receptor (beta chain) sequence. The record originates from a study of shared clonotypes between healthy human individuals. Study at large: The study drew on two women and three men aged 18 to 49 as donors.

From germline, CDR1 is SGHAT and CDR2 FQNNGV. V was pared by 0 bases and J by 3 bases, with 5 bases between. The CDR3 covers 14 residues. Every immunoSEQ plate was one replicate of a subset's evenly spread DNA. Method: immunoSEQ multiplex PCR; TCRdb's copy keeps in-frame clones and lacks some. The sample comprises over 1.4 million clones, around 95% of which are singletons, and approximately 1% rests with the top ten. The rearrangement links TRBV11-2 to TRBJ2-2; the D gene is possibly TRBD1 (5 bases). The receptor comes from a man aged 25 to 40 in good health. Material: naive CD4+ T cells sorted from blood. Regarding subset: CD45RA+ positively selected. This chain's CDR3 is CASSLDRDTGELFF. CDR3 nucleotides: TGTGCCAGCAGCTTAGACAGGGACACCGGGGAGCTGTTTTTT. The whole variable domain, filled in from reference TRBV11-2 and TRBJ2-2, reads EAGVAQSPRYKIIEKRQSVAFWCNPISGHATLYWYQQILGQGPKLLIQFQNNGVVDDSQLPKDRFSAERLKGVDSTLKIQPAKLEDSAVYLCASSLDRDTGELFFGEGSRLTVL.